This entry concerns a single T cell receptor beta chain. Antigen specificity is unknown. This entry belongs to a study of T cell responses to AZD1222 COVID-19 vaccine. Study-wide results and caveats: After the peak T cell response, and only then, were repertoires sampled. Recipients of AZD1222 seropositive at baseline numbered only six or seven.

Trimming took off 0 bases at V and 0 bases at J, with 11 bases between the two ends. CDR3 length: 16 amino acids. The V gene's germline CDR1 is MNHEY and CDR2 SVGAGI. Libraries were prepared by immunoSEQ multiplex PCR; TCRdb keeps only in-frame clonotypes and omits some of them. The repertoire consists of just over 70,000 clones, with 85% occurring once and the leading ten covering around 21%. The specimen was peripheral blood, collected on day 0 of AZD1222 vaccination. The receptor was isolated from an adult in good health. The chain has TRBV6-5 and TRBJ1-1; D gene unclear. This chain's CDR3 is CASSYSRGSLNTEAFF. CDR3 bases: TGTGCCAGCAGTTACTCTAGAGGGAGCCTGAACACTGAAGCTTTCTTT.